The rows below give T cell receptor beta chains drawn from one sample of a study of cytomegalovirus exposure and HLA in healthy donors. Assay used: immunoSEQ multiplex PCR; TCRdb lists only in-frame clones, some missing. The data contain some 170,000 clones, around 87% of them singletons. The specimen sequenced was PBMCs. All receptors derive from a woman in her 30s in good health and CMV-seronegative. CDR3s include the opening cysteine and the closing phenylalanine or tryptophan. A D gene is named only where the DNA matches it firmly. Rows may omit the clone size; those that give it use once, few, many or a size class.

>TRBV27|TRBJ2-2|NA|NA
TGTGCCAGCACCCGCGGGACCACCCCCACCGGGGAGCTGTTTTTT
CASTRGTTPTGELFF
>TRBV7-8|TRBJ1-5|NA|NA
TGTGCCAGCAGCTTAGTTTGGTCAGGGAATAATCAGCCCCAGCATTTT
CASSLVWSGNNQPQHF
>TRBV25-1|TRBJ1-6|NA|NA
TGTGCCAGCAGCCTGACAGGACTTAGGGCCGATTCACCCCTCCACTTT
CASSLTGLRADSPLHF
>TRBV15|TRBJ1-2|NA|NA
TGTGCCACCAGCAGAGTGGGGGCAGTTTACTATGGCTACACCTTC
CATSRVGAVYYGYTF
>TRBV27|TRBJ1-2|NA|NA
TGTGCCAGCAGTTTCGGCAGGGCCTATGGCTACACCTTC
CASSFGRAYGYTF
>TRBV7-9|TRBJ2-1|NA|TRBD2
TGTGCCAGCAGCCCACTAGCGGGGGGAGACAATGAGCAGTTCTTC
CASSPLAGGDNEQFF
>TRBV30|TRBJ1-3|NA|NA
TGTGCCTGGAGTGTAAAGCATAACACCATATATTTT
CAWSVKHNTIYF
>TRBV27|TRBJ1-3|once|NA
TGTGCCAGCAGTTTATCGGGACAAAACACCATATATTTT
CASSLSGQNTIYF
>TRBV25-1|TRBJ2-1|NA|NA
TGTGCCAGCAGTGACCTCGGTCGAGGAGAGCAGTTCTTC
CASSDLGRGEQFF
>TRBV19|TRBJ2-1|NA|NA
TGTGCCAGTAGTATAGGGGCTGAGCAGTTCTTC
CASSIGAEQFF
>TRBV6-5|TRBJ2-7|NA|TRBD2
TGTGCCAGCAGTAGAACCACGGGGGGGGCCTACGAGCAGTACTTC
CASSRTTGGAYEQYF
>TRBV7-2|TRBJ2-7|NA|NA
TGTGCCAGCAGCTTGGACTTCTACGAGCAGTACTTC
CASSLDFYEQYF
>TRBV13|TRBJ1-5|NA|NA
TGTGCCAGCAGCTTAGGGGGGGGACGGCAAAATTTT
CASSLGGGRQNF
>TRBV2|TRBJ2-1|NA|NA
TGTGCCAGCAGTGAAAATCAGGGGTGGTGGCGAAATGAGCAGTTCTTC
CASSENQGWWRNEQFF
>TRBV19|TRBJ2-3|NA|NA
TGTGCCAGTAGTATAGCAGGCGGGCCAGATACGCAGTATTTT
CASSIAGGPDTQYF
>TRBV9|TRBJ2-2|NA|TRBD2
TGTGCCAGCAGCGTAGGGTCGGGAGGGGCCGGGGAGCTGTTTTTT
CASSVGSGGAGELFF
>TRBV7-8|TRBJ1-1|NA|NA
TGTGCCAGCAGCTTAGGAACAGGAAACACTGAAGCTTTCTTT
CASSLGTGNTEAFF
>TRBV6-6|TRBJ1-1|NA|TRBD1
TGTGCCAGCAGAAGACAGGGGGGGGTTGAAGCTTTCTTT
CASRRQGGVEAFF
>TRBV11-2|TRBJ2-5|NA|NA
TGTGCCAGCAGCTTACAACGGGTACAAGAGACCCAGTACTTC
CASSLQRVQETQYF
>TRBV15|TRBJ1-2|once|TRBD1
TGTGCCACCAGCCGGGACAGGGACTATGGCTACACCTTC
CATSRDRDYGYTF
>TRBV7-2|TRBJ2-7|NA|TRBD2
TGTGCCAGCAGCTTAGGGGGACTAGCGTCGCAGTACTTC
CASSLGGLASQYF
>TRBV19|TRBJ1-5|NA|TRBD1
TGTGCCAGTGGAACAAGGACAGGGGTCAATCAGCCCCAGCATTTT
CASGTRTGVNQPQHF
>TRBV5-1|TRBJ1-6|NA|NA
TGCGCCAGCAGCTTGTCGCCAGGGGATAATTCACCCCTCCACTTT
CASSLSPGDNSPLHF
>TRBV5-1|TRBJ1-3|NA|NA
TGCGCCAGCAGCTTCGGACAGCCTGGAAACACCATATATTTT
CASSFGQPGNTIYF
>TRBV7-8|TRBJ2-7|NA|TRBD2
TGTGCCAGCAGCTCCTGGACTAGCGGGGCGAACTACGAGCAGTACTTC
CASSSWTSGANYEQYF
>TRBV7-8|TRBJ1-5|NA|TRBD1
TGTGCCAGCAGCCCGGGACAGGGGAATCAGCCCCAGCATTTT
CASSPGQGNQPQHF
>TRBV9|TRBJ1-5|NA|NA
TGTGCCAGCAGCGGTCAGGGATACAATCAGCCCCAGCATTTT
CASSGQGYNQPQHF
>TRBV4-1|TRBJ1-1|once|NA
TGCGCCAGCAGCCAAGATTCGGGGAACACTGAAGCTTTCTTT
CASSQDSGNTEAFF
>TRBV29-1|TRBJ1-2|NA|NA
TGCAGCGTTGGAGAGAGCTATGGCTACACCTTC
CSVGESYGYTF
>TRBV13|TRBJ1-4|NA|NA
TGTGCCAGCAGTCAAGGGGATGAAAAACTGTTTTTT
CASSQGDEKLFF
>TRBV5-1|TRBJ2-2|NA|NA
TGCGCCAGCAGCTTGGCACAGCCTTACACCGGGGAGCTGTTTTTT
CASSLAQPYTGELFF
>TRBV18|TRBJ2-5|NA|NA
TGTGCCAGCTCACCATTGGCGGGGGCCTCTGGGGAGACCCAGTACTTC
CASSPLAGASGETQYF
>TRBV5-6|TRBJ2-7|NA|NA
TGTGCCAGCAGCTTCGCGATTAGCTCCTACGAGCAGTACTTC
CASSFAISSYEQYF
>TRBV5-1|TRBJ1-1|NA|TRBD1
TGCGCCAGCAGCACTGGGACAGGGGGGCGATCCAACACTGAAGCTTTCTTT
CASSTGTGGRSNTEAFF
>TRBV2|TRBJ2-7|NA|TRBD1
TGTGCCAGCACTACAAGGGGGCGTAACGGGCAGTACTTC
CASTTRGRNGQYF
>TRBV19|TRBJ1-1|NA|TRBD1
TGTGCCAGTAGTATAGGCAGGGGGCTAATCGAGGACACTGAAGCTTTCTTT
CASSIGRGLIEDTEAFF
>TRBV6-6|TRBJ1-1|NA|NA
TGTGCCAGCAGTTCTTCAGGGGTCTTGCAGTCTGAAGCTTTCTTT
CASSSSGVLQSEAFF
>TRBV6-5|TRBJ2-5|NA|TRBD2
TGTGCCAGCAGTTACTCGACTAGCGGGGTACAAGAGACCCAGTACTTC
CASSYSTSGVQETQYF
>TRBV7-8|TRBJ1-2|NA|NA
TGTGCCAGCAGCTACAGGATCAGCCATGGCTACACCTTC
CASSYRISHGYTF
>TRBV5-1|TRBJ1-3|NA|NA
TGCGCCAGCAGCGGGGACTCGAGCTCTGGAAACACCATATATTTT
CASSGDSSSGNTIYF
>TRBV19|TRBJ2-3|NA|TRBD1
TGTGCCAGTAGTACAGGGGGCGGGAGCACAGATACGCAGTATTTT
CASSTGGGSTDTQYF
>TRBV27|TRBJ2-1|NA|NA
TGTGCCAGCAGTTTATCGGGCAGGGCCAATGAGCAGTTCTTC
CASSLSGRANEQFF
>TRBV2|TRBJ1-2|NA|NA
TGTGCCAGCAGCCTCGAAGGGGGGGCGCCCAGGGACTATGGCTACACCTTC
CASSLEGGAPRDYGYTF
>TRBV27|TRBJ2-7|NA|NA
TGTGCCAGCAGGACAGGAGCCATTGGGTCCTACGAGCAGTACTTC
CASRTGAIGSYEQYF
>TRBV6-5|TRBJ2-7|once|NA
TGTGCCAGCAGTTACTCACAGGACTCCTACGAGCAGTACTTC
CASSYSQDSYEQYF
>TRBV7-2|TRBJ1-1|NA|NA
TGTGCCAGCAGCTTTAAGGGGGTCACTGAAGCTTTCTTT
CASSFKGVTEAFF
>TRBV11-2|TRBJ2-1|NA|TRBD1
TGTGCCAGCAGAACATACACAACACGGGACAGCGCCTACAATGAGCAGTTCTTC
CASRTYTTRDSAYNEQFF
>TRBV5-7|TRBJ1-1|NA|NA
TGTGCCAGCAGCTTGGAATTGGGGAGGTTTGGCACTGAAGCTTTCTTT
CASSLELGRFGTEAFF
>TRBV2|TRBJ1-2|NA|NA
TGTGCCAGCAGGGCGGGTCGGGGGGCTGTTAACTATGGCTACACCTTC
CASRAGRGAVNYGYTF
>TRBV4-1|TRBJ2-3|NA|NA
TGCGCCAGCAGCCAAGTACAGTCCACCACAGATACGCAGTATTTT
CASSQVQSTTDTQYF
>TRBV25-1|TRBJ1-4|NA|TRBD1
TGTGCCACCTCTCGACCTATGGGCCAGGGGGCAACTAATGAAAAACTGTTTTTT
CATSRPMGQGATNEKLFF
>TRBV30|TRBJ2-7|NA|TRBD1
TGTGCCTGGTCCGGGACAGTAGCCTACGAGCAGTACTTC
CAWSGTVAYEQYF